The 22 T cell receptor beta chains given below trace back to one sample, sequenced in a study of response to subunit inactivated influenza vaccine. TCRdb independently ran MiXCR on the RT-PCR reads; one entry per CDR3 protein. The profile shows hundreds of thousands of distinct CDR3 sequences, around 14% of them singletons. Material: PBMCs from blood, obtained about 14 days before vaccination. The receptors shown here come from a man aged 50 to 60 who received an inactivated influenza vaccine.

In this sample, this clonotype turned up a few times. The chain recombines TRBV6-1 with TRBJ2-1; TRBD1 matches at 9 bases. This CDR3 contains 14 residues. Germline V CDR1 and CDR2: MNHNS, SASEGT. V lost 7 bases, J lost 5 bases, and 6 bases stayed unmatched. The CDR3 DNA sequence: TGTGCCAGCACTAAAGACAGGGGGGACAATGAGCAGTTCTTC. Translation: CASTKDRGDNEQFF.

The CDR3 here is CASSDGQNTDTQYF. CDR3 in DNA: TGTGCCAGCAGTGACGGACAGAACACAGATACGCAGTATTTT. The V gene is TRBV6-1, the J gene TRBJ2-3; D is perhaps TRBD1 (6 bases). Trimming pared 3 bases from V and 2 bases from J, leaving 9 bases between. Germline V gene data show CDR1 as MNHNS and CDR2 as SASEGT. This CDR3 comprises 14 residues.

The V gene is TRBV7-2, the J gene TRBJ2-1, with 14 bases fitting TRBD2. The CDR3 sequence is 15 residues long. The V gene's germline CDR1 is SGHTA and CDR2 FQGNSA. The V gene end was trimmed by 5 bases and the J gene end by 9 bases; junction bases not matched to a gene: 6. CDR3: CASSPGLAGAGEQFF. DNA of the CDR3: TGTGCCAGCAGCCCGGGACTAGCGGGAGCCGGTGAGCAGTTCTTC. The whole variable domain, filled in from reference TRBV7-2 and TRBJ2-1, reads GAGVSQSPSNKVTEKGKDVELRCDPISGHTALYWYRQSLGQGLEFLIYFQGNSAPDKSGLPSDRFSAERTGGSVSTLTIQRTQQEDSAVYLCASSPGLAGAGEQFFGPGTRLTVL.

There are many counts of this clonotype. The genes are TRBV7-9 and TRBJ1-3; no firm D call. Trimming shortened V by 4 bases and J by 2 bases, and 9 bases separated the two germline ends. Germline CDR1 SEHNR, CDR2 FQNEAQ (reference sequence). This CDR3 is built from 14 residues. The CDR3: CASSWVAAGNTIYF. CDR3 DNA: TGTGCCAGCAGCTGGGTAGCTGCTGGAAACACCATATATTTT.

This rearrangement joins TRBV6-1 to TRBJ1-1; no firm D call. The CDR3 contains 14 residues. V lost 6 bases, J lost 5 bases, and 16 bases lay in between. Per the germline V gene, CDR1 is MNHNS and CDR2 is SASEGT. CDR3 residues: CASSLGSAATEAFF. In DNA form, the CDR3 reads TGTGCCAGCAGCCTAGGAAGTGCGGCGACTGAAGCTTTCTTT.

The chain links TRBV28 to TRBJ1-1; D may be TRBD1 (5 bases). The CDR3 sequence is 15 residues long. Looked up from germline, CDR1 is MDHEN and CDR2 is SYDVKM. The ends were cut back, 1 base at V and 0 bases at J, with 9 bases in the middle. The CDR3 bases are TGTGCCAGCAGTTTATCTCCGGGACTGAACACTGAAGCTTTCTTT. As protein: CASSLSPGLNTEAFF.

This clonotype turned up a few times. The chain couples TRBV12-3 or TRBV12-4 to TRBJ1-6; D is unclear. Trimming removed 2 bases from V and 7 bases from J, with 9 bases in between. The CDR3 extends over 14 amino acids. In DNA, the CDR3 is TGTGCCAGCAGTTTAAGGTCCGGGAATTCACCCCTCCACTTT. This encodes CASSLRSGNSPLHF.

The chain links TRBV27 to TRBJ2-5; TRBD2 agrees at 10 bases. V trimming: 2 bases; J trimming: 6 bases; junction bases outside the gene matches: 15. The germline gives CDR1 MNHEY, CDR2 SMNVEV (reference sequence). The CDR3 sequence is 18 residues long. The DNA for the CDR3 is TGTGCCAGCAGTTTAGAAACTAGCGGGGACGTTTGGTTGAAGACCCAGTACTTC. Protein product: CASSLETSGDVWLKTQYF.

Many counts were recorded for this clonotype. The chain combines TRBV12-3 or TRBV12-4 with TRBJ1-4; the D gene is possibly TRBD1 (6 bases). CDR3 length: 14 residues. Trimming removed 5 bases from V and 8 bases from J, with 15 bases in between. This CDR3 is CASSPQGSGEKLFF. In DNA, the CDR3 is TGTGCCAGCAGTCCACAGGGTAGTGGGGAAAAACTGTTTTTT.

The V and J genes are TRBV20-1 and TRBJ2-3; 8 positions match TRBD2. The germline gives CDR1 DFQATT, CDR2 SNEGSKA (reference sequence). Trimming cost V 0 bases and J 2 bases; bases outside gene matches: 4. The CDR3 has 15 amino acids. CDR3 sequence: CSARDLSGATDTQYF. As DNA, the CDR3 is TGCAGTGCTAGAGATCTTAGCGGGGCCACAGATACGCAGTATTTT.

This clonotype was seen only a few times. The chain links TRBV28 to TRBJ2-1, with 8 bases matching TRBD1. The V gene's germline CDR1 is MDHEN and CDR2 SYDVKM. The trim removed 6 bases at V and 4 bases at J, leaving 8 bases unmatched. The CDR3 spans 15 residues. The CDR3 protein is CASRAGGPDYNEQFF. The CDR3 nucleotides read TGTGCCAGCAGAGCAGGGGGCCCCGATTACAATGAGCAGTTCTTC.

A few counts support this clonotype. The rearrangement links TRBV5-1 to TRBJ2-3; tentatively, D is TRBD1 (6 bases). Germline V gene sequence: CDR1 SGHRS, CDR2 YFSETQ. Trimming removed 4 bases from V and 6 bases from J, with 18 bases in between. This CDR3 contains 15 residues. The CDR3 sequence: CASSHRASVSDTQYF. The CDR3 region has the DNA TGCGCCAGCAGCCACAGGGCCAGCGTGTCCGATACGCAGTATTTT.

This chain uses TRBV30 with TRBJ1-6, with TRBD1 identical over 9 bases. Germline loops: CDR1 GTSNPN, CDR2 SVGIG (reference sequence). CDR3 length: 16 residues. J lost 4 bases, V lost 6 bases, and 10 bases had no gene match. Written as DNA, the CDR3 is TGTGCCTGCGACCCGGACAGGGGCCCTTATAATTCACCCCTCCACTTT. Translated, it gives CACDPDRGPYNSPLHF.

This clonotype was counted only a few times. The CDR3 loop is CASSPPGVAEGEQFF. CDR3 DNA sequence: TGCGCCAGCAGCCCACCCGGGGTAGCGGAGGGTGAGCAGTTCTTC. The rearrangement joins TRBV5-1 to TRBJ2-1, with TRBD2 as a possible D gene (6 bases). V lost 4 bases and J lost 9, with 20 bases in between. There are 15 residues in the CDR3. Germline V lookup: CDR1 SGHRS, CDR2 YFSETQ.

This clonotype occurred once. The chain is built from TRBV20-1 and TRBJ2-7; D gene uncertain. Germline-derived CDR1 and CDR2 are DFQATT and SNEGSKA (reference sequence). Trimming shortened V by 3 bases and J by 7 bases, and 10 bases separated the two germline ends. The CDR3 runs 11 residues. CDR3 in DNA: TGCAGTGCTAGTATCGGAGTGGAGCAGTACTTC. Amino acid sequence: CSASIGVEQYF.

The chain has TRBV6-1 and TRBJ1-1; tentatively, D is TRBD1 (5 bases). Trimming removed 7 bases from V and 6 bases from J, with 18 bases in between. Germline V gene data show CDR1 as MNHNS and CDR2 as SASEGT. The CDR3 is made up of 14 amino acids. CDR3 in DNA: TGTGCCAGCAAAGCAGGGCCGATGATTGCTGAAGCTTTCTTT. Amino acid sequence: CASKAGPMIAEAFF.

In this sample, this clonotype turned up many times. This rearrangement joins TRBV12-3 or TRBV12-4 to TRBJ1-1, with a weak D call TRBD1 (5 bases). The CDR3 is 14 amino acids. Trimming cost V 2 bases and J 0 bases, with 7 bases left between them. The CDR3: CASSLQGLNTEAFF. The CDR3 region has the DNA TGTGCCAGCAGTTTACAGGGCCTGAACACTGAAGCTTTCTTT.

This clonotype occurred a few times. This rearrangement joins TRBV27 to TRBJ1-3; D gene ambiguous. V lost 8 bases, J lost 0 bases, and 5 bases lay in between. From germline, CDR1 is MNHEY and CDR2 SMNVEV (reference sequence). The CDR3 contains 12 residues. This CDR3 reads CASVSSGNTIYF. Written as DNA, the CDR3 is TGTGCCAGCGTTAGCTCTGGAAACACCATATATTTT.

There are a few counts of this clonotype. The chain joins TRBV20-1 to TRBJ2-1; TRBD2 agrees at 10 bases. V shed 0 bases, J shed 3 bases, and the junction held 5 bases outside the gene matches. The CDR3 covers 16 residues. Germline CDR1 reads DFQATT; CDR2 reads SNEGSKA (reference sequence). CDR3 in amino acids: CSARDVAGGNYNEQFF. CDR3 nucleotides: TGCAGTGCTAGAGATGTAGCGGGGGGTAACTACAATGAGCAGTTCTTC.

This clonotype appeared a few times. This chain joins TRBV20-1 and TRBJ1-2, with a tentative D call TRBD1 (5 bases). The CDR3 is 15 amino acids. V lost 0 bases to trimming and J lost 1 base, with 12 bases between them. Per germline, CDR1 DFQATT and CDR2 SNEGSKA (reference sequence). The DNA for the CDR3 is TGCAGTGCTAGAGATTCCCGGGGACTTAACTATGGCTACACCTTC. This codes for CSARDSRGLNYGYTF.

This clonotype was observed a handful of times. The chain uses TRBV5-8 and TRBJ2-3; no firm D call. Trimming removed 0 bases from V and 2 bases from J, with 13 bases in between. CDR1 is SGHTS and CDR2 is YDEGEE in the germline V gene. The CDR3 has 16 residues. The DNA for the CDR3 is TGTGCCAGCAGCTTGGGCAGTAGACTGACCACAGATACGCAGTATTTT. Translation: CASSLGSRLTTDTQYF. Together with reference TRBV5-8 and TRBJ2-3, the CDR3 gives the full variable domain: EAGVTQSPTHLIKTRGQQATLRCSPISGHTSVYWYQQALGLGLQFLLWYDEGEERNRGNFPPRFSGRQFPNYSSELNVNALELEDSALYLCASSLGSRLTTDTQYFGPGTRLTVL.

The table lists this clonotype with a few counts. V and J are TRBV24-1 and TRBJ2-5; 10 bases fit TRBD1. This CDR3 is 17 amino acids long. Germline trimming cut 4 bases from V and 5 bases from J; bases unmatched to any gene: 12. In germline, CDR1 is KGHDR, CDR2 SFDVKD. The CDR3 nucleotides are TGTGCCACCAGTGAACAACCCGGGACAGGGGCTCCGGAGACCCAGTACTTC. This translates into CATSEQPGTGAPETQYF.